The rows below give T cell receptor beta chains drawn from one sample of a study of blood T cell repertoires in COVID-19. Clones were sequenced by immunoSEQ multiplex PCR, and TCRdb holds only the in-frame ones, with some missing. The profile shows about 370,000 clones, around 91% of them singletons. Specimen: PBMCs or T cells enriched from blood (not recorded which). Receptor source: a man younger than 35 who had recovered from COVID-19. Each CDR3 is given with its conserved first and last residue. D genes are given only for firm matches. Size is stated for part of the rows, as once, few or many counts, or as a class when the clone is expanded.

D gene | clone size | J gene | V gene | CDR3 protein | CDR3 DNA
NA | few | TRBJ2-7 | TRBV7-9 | CASSPEESSYEQYF | TGTGCCAGCAGCCCTGAGGAGAGCTCCTACGAGCAGTACTTC
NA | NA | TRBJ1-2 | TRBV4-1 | CASSPPTPGGGYGYTF | TGCGCCAGCAGCCCCCCCACCCCGGGGGGAGGTTATGGCTACACCTTC
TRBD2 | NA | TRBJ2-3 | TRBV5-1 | CASSLEGTSRNTQYF | TGCGCCAGCAGCTTGGAAGGGACTAGCAGGAATACGCAGTATTTT
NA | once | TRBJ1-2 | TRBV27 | CASSSQGYGGYTF | TGTGCCAGCAGTTCTCAGGGGTATGGGGGCTACACCTTC
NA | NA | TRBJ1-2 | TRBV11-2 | CASSPDSSYGYTF | TGTGCCAGCAGCCCCGACAGCTCCTATGGCTACACCTTC
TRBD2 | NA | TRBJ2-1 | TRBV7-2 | CASSLARGLAGASYNEQFF | TGTGCCAGCAGCTTAGCGCGCGGTTTAGCGGGAGCGTCCTACAATGAGCAGTTCTTC
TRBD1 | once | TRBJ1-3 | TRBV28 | CASSIDRAGNTIYF | TGTGCCAGCAGTATAGACAGGGCTGGAAACACCATATATTTT
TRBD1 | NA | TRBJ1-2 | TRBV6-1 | CASSDRGLAYGYTF | TGTGCCAGCAGTGACAGGGGGCTTGCCTATGGCTACACCTTC
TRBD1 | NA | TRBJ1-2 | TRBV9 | CASSADRGFHYGYTF | TGTGCCAGCAGCGCAGACAGGGGGTTCCACTATGGCTACACCTTC
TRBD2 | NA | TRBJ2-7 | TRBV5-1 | CASSSRGGLAGARGEQYF | TGCGCCAGCAGCTCTAGAGGGGGGCTAGCGGGAGCTCGCGGGGAGCAGTACTTC